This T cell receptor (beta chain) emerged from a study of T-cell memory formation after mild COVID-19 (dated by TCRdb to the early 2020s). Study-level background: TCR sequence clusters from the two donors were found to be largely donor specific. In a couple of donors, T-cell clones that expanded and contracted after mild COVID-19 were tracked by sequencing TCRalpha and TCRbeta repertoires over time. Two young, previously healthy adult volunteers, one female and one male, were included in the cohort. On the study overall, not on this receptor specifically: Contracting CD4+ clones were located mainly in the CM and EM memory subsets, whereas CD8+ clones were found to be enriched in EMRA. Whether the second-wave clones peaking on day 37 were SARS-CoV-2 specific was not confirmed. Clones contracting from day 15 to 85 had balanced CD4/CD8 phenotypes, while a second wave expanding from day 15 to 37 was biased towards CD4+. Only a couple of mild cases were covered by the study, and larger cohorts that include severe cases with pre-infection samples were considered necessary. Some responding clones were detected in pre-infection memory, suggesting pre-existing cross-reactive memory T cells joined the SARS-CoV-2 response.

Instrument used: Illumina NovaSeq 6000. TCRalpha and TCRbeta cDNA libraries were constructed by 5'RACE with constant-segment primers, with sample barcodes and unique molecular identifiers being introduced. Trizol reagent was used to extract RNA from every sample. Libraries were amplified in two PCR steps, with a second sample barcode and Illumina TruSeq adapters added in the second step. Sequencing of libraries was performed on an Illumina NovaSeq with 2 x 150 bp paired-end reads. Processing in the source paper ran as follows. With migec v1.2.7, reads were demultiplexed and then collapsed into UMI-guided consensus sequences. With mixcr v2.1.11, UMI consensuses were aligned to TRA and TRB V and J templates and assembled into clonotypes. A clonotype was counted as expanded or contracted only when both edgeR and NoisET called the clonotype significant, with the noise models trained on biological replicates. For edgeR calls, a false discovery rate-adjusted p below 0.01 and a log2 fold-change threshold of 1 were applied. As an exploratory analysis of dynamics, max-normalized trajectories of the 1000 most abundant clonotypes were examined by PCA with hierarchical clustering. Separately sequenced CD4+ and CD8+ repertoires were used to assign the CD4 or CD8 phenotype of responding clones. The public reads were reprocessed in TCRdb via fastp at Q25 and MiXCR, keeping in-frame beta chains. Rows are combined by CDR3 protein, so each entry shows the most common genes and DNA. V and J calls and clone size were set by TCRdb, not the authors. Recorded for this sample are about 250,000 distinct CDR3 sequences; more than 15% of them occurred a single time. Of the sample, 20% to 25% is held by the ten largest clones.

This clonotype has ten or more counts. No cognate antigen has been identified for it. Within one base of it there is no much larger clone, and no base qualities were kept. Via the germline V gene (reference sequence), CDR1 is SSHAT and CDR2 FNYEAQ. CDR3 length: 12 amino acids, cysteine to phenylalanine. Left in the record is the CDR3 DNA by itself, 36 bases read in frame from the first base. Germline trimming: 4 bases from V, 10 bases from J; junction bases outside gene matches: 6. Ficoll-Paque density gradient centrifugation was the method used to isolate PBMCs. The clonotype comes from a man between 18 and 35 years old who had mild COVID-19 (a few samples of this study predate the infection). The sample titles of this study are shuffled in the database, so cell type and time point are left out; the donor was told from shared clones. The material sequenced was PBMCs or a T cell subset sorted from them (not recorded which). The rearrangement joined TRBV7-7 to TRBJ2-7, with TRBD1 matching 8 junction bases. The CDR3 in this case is CASSSTDRVQYF. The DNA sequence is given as TGTGCCAGCAGCTCCACGGACAGGGTACAGTACTTC.